The 2 T cell receptor beta chains below all came from one sample that was sequenced in a study of CD8 T cells in ankylosing spondylitis. MiXCR, run by TCRdb on the 5' RACE reads, gives a single entry per CDR3 protein. The sample consists of about 540,000 distinct CDR3 sequences, about 13% of them appearing once. The study's findings and limits: Several highly homologous variants formed a TCR beta motif that appeared characteristic of ankylosing spondylitis blood.

These receptors have no known antigen. Sequenced: blood, either unsorted or a sorted T cell fraction (not recorded which). These receptors were collected from a male donor with ankylosing spondylitis.

The V and J genes are TRBV20-1 and TRBJ2-1, with 13 positions matching TRBD2. The end of the DNA fits TRBJ2-7 better, so the J call may be wrong. The CDR3 consists of 14 residues. Germline values: CDR1 DFQATT, CDR2 SNEGSKA (reference sequence). The CDR3 protein is CSADPLAGGYEQYF. In nucleotides, the CDR3 is TGCAGTGCCGACCCACTAGCGGGAGGGTATGAGCAGTACTTC.

A few counts support this clonotype. The chain combines TRBV2 with TRBJ1-5, with D tentatively TRBD1 (5 bases). The CDR3 has 13 residues. Germline lookup yields CDR1 SNHLY and CDR2 FYNNEI. Deletions cut 4 bases from V and 6 bases from J, with 10 bases between. The CDR3 protein is CASSVREAQPQHF. The CDR3 DNA sequence: TGTGCCAGCAGTGTCAGGGAAGCTCAGCCCCAGCATTTT.